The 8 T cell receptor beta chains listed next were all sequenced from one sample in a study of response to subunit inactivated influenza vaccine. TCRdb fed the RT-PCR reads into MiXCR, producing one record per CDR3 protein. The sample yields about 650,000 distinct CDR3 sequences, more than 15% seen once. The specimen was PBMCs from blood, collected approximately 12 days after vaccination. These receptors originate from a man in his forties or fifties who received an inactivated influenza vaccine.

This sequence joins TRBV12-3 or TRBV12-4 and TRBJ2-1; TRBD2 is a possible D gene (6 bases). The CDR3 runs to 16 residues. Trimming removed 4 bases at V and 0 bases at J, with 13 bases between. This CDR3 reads CASSSGTPSSYNEQFF. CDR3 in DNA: TGTGCCAGCAGTTCGGGGACTCCCAGCTCCTACAATGAGCAGTTCTTC.

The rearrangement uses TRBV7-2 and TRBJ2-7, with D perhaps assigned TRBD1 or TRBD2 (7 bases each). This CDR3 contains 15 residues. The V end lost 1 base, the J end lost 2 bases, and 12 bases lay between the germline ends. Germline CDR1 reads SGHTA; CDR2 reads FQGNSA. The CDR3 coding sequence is TGTGCCAGCAGCTTAGAAGCAGGGGGGGCCTACGAGCAGTACTTC. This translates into CASSLEAGGAYEQYF.

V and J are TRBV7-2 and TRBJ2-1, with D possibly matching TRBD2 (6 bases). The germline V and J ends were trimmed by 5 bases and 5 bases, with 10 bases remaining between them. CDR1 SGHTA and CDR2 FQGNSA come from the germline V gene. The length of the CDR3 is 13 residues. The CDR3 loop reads CASSPGLHNEQFF. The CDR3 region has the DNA TGTGCCAGCAGCCCGGGACTCCACAATGAGCAGTTCTTC.

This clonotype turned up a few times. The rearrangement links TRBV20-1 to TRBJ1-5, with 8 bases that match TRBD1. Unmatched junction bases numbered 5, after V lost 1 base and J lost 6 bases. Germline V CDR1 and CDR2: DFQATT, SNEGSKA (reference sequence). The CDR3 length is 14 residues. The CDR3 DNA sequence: TGCAGTGCTAGAGTAGCAGGGGGCACTCAGCCCCAGCATTTT. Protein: CSARVAGGTQPQHF.

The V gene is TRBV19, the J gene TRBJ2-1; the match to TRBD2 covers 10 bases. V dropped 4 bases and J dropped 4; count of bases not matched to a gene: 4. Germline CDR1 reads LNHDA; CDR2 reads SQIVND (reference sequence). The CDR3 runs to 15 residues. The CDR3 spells CASSTQLAGYNEQFF. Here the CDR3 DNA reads TGTGCCAGTAGTACCCAACTAGCGGGGTACAATGAGCAGTTCTTC.

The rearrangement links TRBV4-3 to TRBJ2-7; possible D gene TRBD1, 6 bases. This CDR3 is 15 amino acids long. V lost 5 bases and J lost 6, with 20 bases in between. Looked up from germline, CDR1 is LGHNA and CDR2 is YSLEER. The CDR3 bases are TGCGCCAGCAGCAACTTAGACAGGCCGCTAGGCGAGCAGTACTTC. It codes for CASSNLDRPLGEQYF.

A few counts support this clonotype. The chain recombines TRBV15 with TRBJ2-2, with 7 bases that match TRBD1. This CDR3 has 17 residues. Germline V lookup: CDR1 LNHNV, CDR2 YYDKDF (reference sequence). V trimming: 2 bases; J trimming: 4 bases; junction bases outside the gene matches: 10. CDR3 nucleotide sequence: TGTGCCACCAGCAGACCTGAACAGGGGCTGGGCACCGGGGAGCTGTTTTTT. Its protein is CATSRPEQGLGTGELFF.

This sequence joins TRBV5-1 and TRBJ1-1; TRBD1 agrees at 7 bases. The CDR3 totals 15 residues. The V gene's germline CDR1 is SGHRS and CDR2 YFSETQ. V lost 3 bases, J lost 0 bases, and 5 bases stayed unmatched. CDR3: CASSWSGGMNTEAFF. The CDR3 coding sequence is TGCGCCAGCAGCTGGTCAGGGGGGATGAACACTGAAGCTTTCTTT.